This entry describes one TCR beta chain. Its antigen is unidentified. The entry originates in a study of cytomegalovirus exposure and HLA in healthy donors. The CDR3 length is 16 residues. Germline CDR1 reads MNHEY; CDR2 reads SVGAGI. The germline V and J ends were trimmed by 0 bases and 0 bases, with 12 bases remaining between them. Whole-study results and caveats: Presence/absence analyses rested on an assumption that sequencing depth was roughly uniform across donors. An analysis that was carried out later associated 15,000 to 20,000 TCR beta sequences with HLA alleles at 0.05 false discovery rate. Donor immune exposure was known only as CMV serostatus.

A multiplex PCR was run with 60 Vbeta primers and 13 Jbeta primers. TCRdb keeps only in-frame clones here, not all; method: immunoSEQ multiplex PCR. The sample gives tens of thousands of clones, over 60% of which show up once; roughly 7.6% is in the top ten. The receptor was derived from a man in his forties in good health and CMV-seropositive. The V and J genes are TRBV6-5 and TRBJ2-7, with D perhaps matching TRBD2 (6 bases). Sequencing input: PBMCs. CDR3 region: CASSYSKGRGSYEQYF. CDR3 sequence (DNA): TGTGCCAGCAGTTACTCCAAGGGGCGGGGCTCCTACGAGCAGTACTTC.